This T cell receptor (beta chain) derives from a study of early T cells in non-severe SARS-CoV-2 infection. Whole-study context: Unpaired chains resulted from sequencing bulk RNA of unsorted whole blood.

Germline loops: CDR1 MDHEN, CDR2 SYDVKM. V was cut by 5 bases and J by 0 bases, with 8 bases left in between. The CDR3 extends over 14 amino acids. Unique molecular identifiers were affixed to single, distinct cDNA molecules. Each CDR3 protein gets one entry after TCRdb re-called the 5' RACE reads with MiXCR. The sample carries 65,000 to 75,000 distinct CDR3 sequences, 3.5% to 6% recorded once. Overall study findings and caveats: Using VDJdb, the matching emphasized anti-spike CD8 responses while missing private and CD4 specificities.

This clonotype appeared a few times. Its target is not known. This TCR derives from an adult who was a healthcare worker with PCR-confirmed SARS-CoV-2 infection or an uninfected control (not recorded which). The donor label of this sample is uncertain. Sequencing was performed on whole blood, taken at baseline. V and J are TRBV28 and TRBJ1-5; D not resolved. The DNA for the CDR3 is TGTGCCAGCAGTGGACTGCTTAGCAATCAGCCCCAGCATTTT. Translating it yields CASSGLLSNQPQHF.